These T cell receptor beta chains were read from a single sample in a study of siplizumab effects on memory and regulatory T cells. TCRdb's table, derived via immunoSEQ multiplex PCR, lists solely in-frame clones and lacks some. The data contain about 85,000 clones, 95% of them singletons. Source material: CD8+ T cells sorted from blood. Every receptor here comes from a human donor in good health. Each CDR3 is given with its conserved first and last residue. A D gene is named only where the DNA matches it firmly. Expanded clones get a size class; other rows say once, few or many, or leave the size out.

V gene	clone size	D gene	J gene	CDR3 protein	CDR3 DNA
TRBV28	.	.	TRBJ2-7	CASSTRPWDEQYF	TGTGCCAGCAGCACTCGCCCTTGGGACGAGCAGTACTTC
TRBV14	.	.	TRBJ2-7	CASSSRSYEQYF	TGTGCCAGCAGCTCGAGAAGCTACGAGCAGTACTTC
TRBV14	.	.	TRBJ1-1	CASSQDGMLNTEAFF	TGTGCCAGCAGCCAAGATGGGATGTTGAACACTGAAGCTTTCTTT
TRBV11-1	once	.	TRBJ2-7	CASSLGFSLYEQYF	TGTGCCAGCAGCCTGGGTTTCTCCCTCTACGAGCAGTACTTC
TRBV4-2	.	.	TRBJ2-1	CASSHLPSDSRYNEQFF	TGTGCCAGCAGCCATCTTCCGTCGGACAGTCGATACAATGAGCAGTTCTTC
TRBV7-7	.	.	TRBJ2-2	CASSHRTLGGELFF	TGTGCTAGCAGCCACCGGACCCTAGGCGGGGAGCTGTTTTTT
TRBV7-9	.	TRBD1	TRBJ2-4	CASSTQSRQGQNIQYF	TGTGCCAGCAGCACCCAAAGCCGACAGGGACAAAACATTCAGTACTTC
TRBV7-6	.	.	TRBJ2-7	CASSPVSLGGSYEQYF	TGTGCCAGCAGCCCTGTTTCGTTGGGGGGTAGCTACGAGCAGTACTTC
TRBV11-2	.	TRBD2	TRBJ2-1	CASSAGTSGGNEQFF	TGTGCCAGCAGCGCCGGGACTAGCGGGGGGAATGAGCAGTTCTTC
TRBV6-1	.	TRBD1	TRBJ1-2	CASSGLTGGAYGYTF	TGTGCCAGCAGTGGGCTGACAGGGGGCGCGTATGGCTACACCTTC
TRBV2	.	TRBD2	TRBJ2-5	CASSEGLAGETQYF	TGTGCCAGCAGTGAGGGTCTAGCGGGAGAGACCCAGTACTTC
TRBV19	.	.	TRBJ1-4	CASSIPRAATNEKLFF	TGTGCCAGTAGTATCCCCAGGGCCGCAACTAATGAAAAACTGTTTTTT
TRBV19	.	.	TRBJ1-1	CASRIGVNTEAFF	TGTGCCAGTAGGATAGGAGTGAACACTGAAGCTTTCTTT
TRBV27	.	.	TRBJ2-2	CASSSTGMNTGELFF	TGTGCCAGCAGTTCTACAGGGATGAACACCGGGGAGCTGTTTTTT
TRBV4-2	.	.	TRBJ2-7	CASSPLRGDSYEQYF	TGTGCCAGCAGCCCGCTCCGCGGGGACTCCTACGAGCAGTACTTC
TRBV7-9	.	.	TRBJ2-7	CASSNTYEQYF	TGTGCCAGCAGCAATACCTACGAGCAGTACTTC
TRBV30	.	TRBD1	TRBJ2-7	CAWSVPTGFHEQYF	TGTGCCTGGAGTGTCCCGACAGGGTTCCACGAGCAGTACTTC
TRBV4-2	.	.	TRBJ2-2	CASSPRRTLLDTGELFF	TGTGCCAGCAGCCCCCGACGCACTCTTCTGGACACCGGGGAGCTGTTTTTT
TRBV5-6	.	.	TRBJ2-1	CASSPTPLRVYNEQFF	TGTGCCAGCAGCCCTACGCCCCTGAGGGTCTACAATGAGCAGTTCTTC